The rows below give T cell receptor beta chains drawn from one sample of a study of PD-1 blockade in classical Hodgkin lymphoma. Generated by immunoSEQ multiplex PCR, the TCRdb table keeps only in-frame clones and is missing some. The sample contains about 24,000 clones, around 80% of which appear only once. Material: peripheral blood mononuclear cells (PBMCs), obtained before the fourth cycle of nivolumab. These receptors came from a human donor with classical Hodgkin lymphoma. Each CDR3 is given with its conserved first and last residue. D genes are given only for firm matches. Clone size, where shown, is once, few, many, or a class for clones that have expanded.

>once|TRBV5-6|TRBD1|TRBJ1-2
CASSLGTGGGDGYTF
TGTGCCAGCAGCCTTGGGACAGGGGGCGGCGATGGCTACACCTTC
>.|TRBV5-6|TRBD1|TRBJ1-5
CASSLGTVTQPQHF
TGTGCCAGCAGCTTAGGGACAGTCACTCAGCCCCAGCATTTT
>.|TRBV7-9|.|TRBJ2-1
CASSQEARGFPYNEQFF
TGTGCCAGCAGCCAGGAGGCTAGAGGGTTTCCTTACAATGAGCAGTTCTTC
>once|TRBV6-5|TRBD2|TRBJ2-1
CASSYVPAGGNEQFF
TGTGCCAGCAGTTACGTTCCAGCGGGGGGAAATGAGCAGTTCTTC
>.|TRBV2|TRBD2|TRBJ2-1
CASRPGLAGPGTNEQFF
TGTGCCAGCAGGCCGGGACTAGCGGGACCGGGGACCAATGAGCAGTTCTTC
>.|TRBV21-1|.|TRBJ2-7
CASSKEEGRRHYEQYF
TGTGCCAGCAGCAAAGAAGAAGGACGGAGACATTACGAGCAGTACTTC
>.|TRBV15|.|TRBJ2-3
CATSRGDRDTDTQYF
TGTGCCACCAGCAGAGGAGATAGGGACACAGATACGCAGTATTTT
>.|TRBV6-5|TRBD2|TRBJ2-7
CASSPGTSGYYEQYF
TGTGCCAGCAGCCCCGGGACTAGCGGTTACTACGAGCAGTACTTC
>few|TRBV4-3|TRBD1|TRBJ2-3
CASSLGDSVTDTQYF
TGCGCCAGCAGCCTAGGGGACAGCGTCACAGATACGCAGTATTTT
>.|TRBV7-6|TRBD1|TRBJ2-6
CASSSNRGVNVLTF
TGTGCCAGCAGCTCCAACAGGGGGGTCAACGTCCTGACTTTC
>.|TRBV28|.|TRBJ2-2
CASLPGYTGELFF
TGTGCCAGTCTTCCAGGGTACACCGGGGAGCTGTTTTTT
>.|TRBV5-1|.|TRBJ1-5
CASSLRGDQPQHF
TGCGCCAGCAGCTTGAGGGGGGATCAGCCCCAGCATTTT
>.|TRBV4-3|TRBD2|TRBJ2-5
CASSQDLAEETQYF
TGCGCCAGCAGCCAAGACCTAGCGGAGGAGACCCAGTACTTC
>.|TRBV28|TRBD1|TRBJ2-5
CASSHDRGYQETQYF
TGTGCCAGCAGCCACGACAGGGGCTACCAAGAGACCCAGTACTTC
>.|TRBV2|.|TRBJ1-2
CASSEGAGALF
TGTGCCAGCAGTGAAGGAGCGGGTGCCCTCTTC
>.|TRBV21-1|.|TRBJ2-2
CADRGKGHTGELFF
TGTGCCGACCGAGGGAAGGGACACACCGGGGAGCTGTTTTTT
>.|TRBV9|TRBD1|TRBJ2-1
CASSVRGDRAYNEQFF
TGTGCCAGCAGCGTACGAGGGGACAGGGCTTACAATGAGCAGTTCTTC
>.|TRBV13|.|TRBJ1-3
CASSFSGNTIYF
TGTGCCAGCAGCTTCTCTGGAAACACCATATATTTT
>once|TRBV10-3|.|TRBJ2-3
CAYGSPADTQYF
TGTGCCTACGGGAGCCCGGCAGATACGCAGTATTTT
>.|TRBV30|.|TRBJ1-3
CAWSKNLGGNTIYF
TGTGCCTGGAGTAAAAATTTGGGAGGAAACACCATATATTTT
>.|TRBV4-1|.|TRBJ2-7
CASSPGTQAYEQYF
TGCGCCAGCAGCCCCGGGACCCAAGCCTACGAGCAGTACTTC
>.|TRBV27|.|TRBJ1-2
CASSLSKGTNNYGYTF
TGTGCCAGCAGTTTATCAAAGGGGACGAATAACTATGGCTACACCTTC
>.|TRBV30|.|TRBJ1-6
CAWSVGGSSYNSPLHF
TGTGCCTGGAGTGTAGGGGGGAGCTCCTATAATTCACCCCTCCACTTT
>once|TRBV6-5|.|TRBJ1-2
CASSSTANYGYTF
TGTGCCAGCAGTTCCACAGCTAACTATGGCTACACCTTC
>.|TRBV9|TRBD1|TRBJ1-4
CASSGVGDSNEKLFF
TGTGCCAGCAGCGGTGTAGGGGACAGTAATGAAAAACTGTTTTTT
>.|TRBV2|.|TRBJ2-3
CASSESPFRDTQYF
TGTGCCAGCAGTGAGTCCCCGTTCCGGGATACGCAGTATTTT
>few|TRBV27|TRBD1|TRBJ1-2
CASTRQGALDYGYTF
TGTGCCAGCACTAGGCAGGGGGCGTTGGACTATGGCTACACCTTC
>.|TRBV29-1|.|TRBJ1-5
CSVEDQMQSAQHF
TGCAGCGTTGAAGATCAGATGCAATCAGCCCAGCATTTT
>.|TRBV29-1|TRBD1|TRBJ2-1
CSTAGGQGYNEQFF
TGCAGCACTGCTGGGGGACAGGGGTACAATGAGCAGTTCTTC
>.|TRBV11-2|.|TRBJ2-7
CASSSDPNSYEQYF
TGTGCCAGCAGCTCCGACCCTAACTCCTACGAGCAGTACTTC
>.|TRBV9|TRBD1|TRBJ1-2
CASSVDGAGGVYGYTF
TGTGCCAGCAGCGTAGACGGGGCAGGGGGAGTCTATGGCTACACCTTC
>.|TRBV15|.|TRBJ2-7
CATSREGVSSYEQYF
TGTGCCACCAGCAGAGAAGGGGTGAGCTCCTACGAGCAGTACTTC
>.|TRBV10-3|.|TRBJ1-1
CAIARDGNTEAFF
TGTGCCATCGCCCGGGACGGCAACACTGAAGCTTTCTTT
>.|TRBV19|.|TRBJ2-4
CASSTRQVLAKNIQYF
TGTGCCAGTAGTACTCGACAGGTGCTAGCCAAAAACATTCAGTACTTC
>.|TRBV5-1|.|TRBJ2-7
CASSPTFTGDGSASEQYF
TGCGCCAGCAGCCCGACCTTCACGGGAGACGGGAGTGCATCCGAGCAGTACTTC